This TCR beta chain originates from a study of blood T cell repertoires in COVID-19. On the study more broadly: Both acute and convalescent COVID-19 samples were obtained from the United States, Italy and Spain. PBMCs, B-cell-depleted T cells, or T cells were the source of the cDNA or gDNA that made up the material.

Seattle researchers signed up patients amid active infection and tracked them longitudinally. This clone has a handful of counts. Per the study methods: Using reference gene primer amplification, nucleated cell counts were estimated. Assay used: immunoSEQ multiplex PCR; TCRdb lists only in-frame clones, some missing. The V and J calls and clone size come from that table; D and trimming were worked out from the DNA. The table shows around 150,000 clones, with around nine tenths occurring only once. The sequence was obtained from a woman in her sixties or seventies with COVID-19, enrolled during active disease. The sequenced sample was peripheral blood.

The CDR3 DNA reads as TGTGCCAGCAGCAAAGTCGGGTATCGTGAAAAACTGTTTTTT. This gives the protein CASSKVGYREKLFF. The chain recombines TRBV21-1 with TRBJ1-4. TRBV21-1 is labeled a pseudogene. This CDR3 has 14 amino acids.